Below, 5 T cell receptor beta chains from the same sample are listed, as sequenced in a study of Ad26.COV2.S vaccination and SARS-CoV-2 variants (dated by TCRdb to the early 2020s). Library creation used the immunoSEQ multiplex PCR assay. The immuneACCESS repertoire file appears here via TCRdb, limited to in-frame rearrangements. These files lack a portion of the clones; in checked studies, under half of the deficit traces to unresolved V genes, and the cause of the others is not known. The sample profile shows some 300,000 clones; approximately 86% of them were found once. The ten top clones hold 2% to 2.5% of the sample. This specimen's treatment or condition label, per the study, means: some 19 received Ad26.COV2.S at low or high dose, single or two shots; roughly five received placebo; per-sample allocation not given. Repertoires of vaccine and placebo recipients were sequenced from samples collected on day 63 after the first injection.

The sequences come from peripheral blood, collected in a trial of Ad26.COV2.S vaccine versus placebo. These receptors all stem from a person aged 18-60 years who received the Ad26.COV2.S COVID-19 vaccine or a placebo.

V gene TRBV7-2 combines with J gene TRBJ1-5; D might be TRBD1 (5 bases). The V gene's germline CDR1 is SGHTA and CDR2 FQGNSA. Trimming pared 5 bases from V and 3 bases from J, leaving 8 bases between. CDR3 length equals 13 residues. The CDR3 nucleotides read TGTGCCAGCAGCCTAGGGGCCAATCAGCCCCAGCATTTT. It yields the protein CASSLGANQPQHF.

The chain employs TRBV5-5 and TRBJ1-1; D is uncertain. From germline, CDR1 is SGHKS and CDR2 YYEKEE (reference sequence). V was clipped by 0 bases and J by 6 bases, with 12 bases between them. The CDR3 length is 14 residues. CDR3 DNA sequence: TGTGCCAGCAGCTTGGCTGTAAGCAGTGCTGAAGCTTTCTTT. Protein: CASSLAVSSAEAFF.

The V and J genes are TRBV2 and TRBJ2-2; no definite D call. There are 16 residues in the CDR3. V was shortened by 5 bases and J by 2 bases, with 15 bases between the two germline ends. The V gene's germline CDR1 is SNHLY and CDR2 FYNNEI. The CDR3 coding sequence is TGTGCCAGCAGTCCCCCGCCCGGCTTCAACACCGGGGAGCTGTTTTTT. This sequence encodes CASSPPPGFNTGELFF.

The chain employs TRBV7-8 and TRBJ2-5; D is possibly TRBD1 or TRBD2 (5 bases each). V was cut by 5 bases and J by 3 bases, with 13 bases left in between. Germline V CDR1 and CDR2: SGHVS, FQNEAQ. The length of the CDR3 is 14 residues. Here the CDR3 DNA reads TGTGCCAGCAGCCGGGGCCGGGTAAAAGAGACCCAGTACTTC. Translating gives CASSRGRVKETQYF.

The rearrangement links TRBV5-1 to TRBJ1-2; 7 bases line up with TRBD1. The CDR3 sequence is 15 residues long. Germline V CDR1 and CDR2: SGHRS, YFSETQ. J was trimmed by 4 bases and V by 2 bases; bases with no gene match: 8. The CDR3 DNA reads as TGCGCCAGCAGCTTTGACGCGACAGGGATCTATGGCTACACCTTC. Its protein product is CASSFDATGIYGYTF. Together with reference TRBV5-1 and TRBJ1-2, the CDR3 gives the full variable domain: KAGVTQTPRYLIKTRGQQVTLSCSPISGHRSVSWYQQTPGQGLQFLFEYFSETQRNKGNFPGRFSGRQFSNSRSEMNVSTLELGDSALYLCASSFDATGIYGYTFGSGTRLTVV.